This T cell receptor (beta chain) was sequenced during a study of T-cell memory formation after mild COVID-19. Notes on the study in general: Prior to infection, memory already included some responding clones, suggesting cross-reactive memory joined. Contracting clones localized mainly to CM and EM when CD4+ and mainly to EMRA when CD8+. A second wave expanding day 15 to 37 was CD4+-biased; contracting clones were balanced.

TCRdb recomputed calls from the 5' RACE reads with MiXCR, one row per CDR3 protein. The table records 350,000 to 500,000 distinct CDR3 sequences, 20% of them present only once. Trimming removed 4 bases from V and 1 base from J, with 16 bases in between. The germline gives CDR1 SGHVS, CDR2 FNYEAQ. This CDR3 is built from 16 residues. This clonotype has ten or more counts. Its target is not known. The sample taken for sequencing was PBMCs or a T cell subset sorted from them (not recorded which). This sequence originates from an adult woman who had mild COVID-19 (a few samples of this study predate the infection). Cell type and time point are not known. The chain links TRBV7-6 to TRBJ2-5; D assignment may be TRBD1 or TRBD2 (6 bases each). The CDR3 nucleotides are TGTGCCAGCAGCTCCGGACTAAACAGGGTCCAAGAGACCCAGTACTTC. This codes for CASSSGLNRVQETQYF.